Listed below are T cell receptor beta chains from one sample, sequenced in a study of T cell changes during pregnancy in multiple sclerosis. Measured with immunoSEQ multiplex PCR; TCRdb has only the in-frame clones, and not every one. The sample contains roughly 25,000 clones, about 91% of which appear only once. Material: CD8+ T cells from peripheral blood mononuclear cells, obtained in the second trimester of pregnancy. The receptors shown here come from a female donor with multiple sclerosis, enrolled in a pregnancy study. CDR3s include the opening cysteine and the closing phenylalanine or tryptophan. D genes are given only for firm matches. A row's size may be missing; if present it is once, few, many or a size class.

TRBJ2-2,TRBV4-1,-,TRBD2,CASSQGTSGYTGELFF,TGCGCCAGCAGCCAAGGCACTAGCGGGTACACCGGGGAGCTGTTTTTT
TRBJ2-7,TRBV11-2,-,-,CASSLIKNEQYF,TGTGCCAGCAGCTTAATCAAAAACGAGCAGTACTTC
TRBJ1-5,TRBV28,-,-,CASSRRGYGQPQHF,TGTGCCAGCAGTCGGCGGGGATACGGTCAGCCCCAGCATTTT
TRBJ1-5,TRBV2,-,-,CASRTTGLSNQPQHF,TGTGCCAGCAGGACGACAGGTCTTAGCAATCAGCCCCAGCATTTT
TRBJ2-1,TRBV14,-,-,CASSLWTDSNNEQFF,TGTGCCAGCAGCCTATGGACAGATTCGAACAATGAGCAGTTCTTC
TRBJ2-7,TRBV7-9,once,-,CASSLGVGVDEQYF,TGTGCCAGCAGCTTAGGGGTAGGGGTGGACGAGCAGTACTTC
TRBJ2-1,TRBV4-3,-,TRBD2,CASSQGLAGAYNEQFF,TGCGCCAGCAGCCAAGGACTAGCGGGAGCGTACAATGAGCAGTTCTTC
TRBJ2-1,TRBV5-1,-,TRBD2,CASSVWPGGSLGGYNEQFF,TGCGCCAGCAGCGTCTGGCCGGGAGGGTCCTTAGGCGGCTACAATGAGCAGTTCTTC
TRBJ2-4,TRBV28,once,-,CASSSREDWAKNIQYF,TGTGCCAGCAGCTCCCGAGAGGACTGGGCCAAAAACATTCAGTACTTC
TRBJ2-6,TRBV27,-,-,CASSLAFGANVLTF,TGTGCCAGCAGTTTAGCGTTTGGGGCCAACGTCCTGACTTTC
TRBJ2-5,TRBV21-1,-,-,CASSPGQPIQETQYF,TGTGCCAGCAGCCCGGGACAACCTATCCAAGAGACCCAGTACTTC
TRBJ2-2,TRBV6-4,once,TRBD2,CASSDSPGGTTGELFF,TGTGCCAGCAGTGACTCTCCGGGGGGGACCACCGGGGAGCTGTTTTTT
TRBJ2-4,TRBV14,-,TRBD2,CASSQRSLAGGSKNIQYF,TGTGCCAGCAGCCAAAGATCCTTAGCGGGAGGGTCCAAAAACATTCAGTACTTC